This TCR beta chain was sequenced in a study of T cell repertoires in cytomegalovirus infection. As for the study in general: The authors relied on CMV epitopes, both recently identified HLA-C-restricted and well-studied HLA-B-restricted. Based on public TCR beta signatures, there were indications of CMV infection and of a matching HLA type.

The table lists this clonotype with a few counts. Antigen: not known. The germline V and J ends were trimmed by 5 bases and 3 bases, with 14 bases remaining between them. This CDR3 has 15 residues. The germline gives CDR1 SEHNR, CDR2 FQNEAQ (reference sequence). General study points: Clonotypes of TCR beta that were HLA-C-restricted and CMV-specific dominated the ex vivo response.

TCRdb analysed the reads with MiXCR anew, one entry per CDR3 protein. The repertoire includes about 58,000 distinct CDR3 sequences, around 18% of them detected once, and around 60% sits in the top ten. This chain joins TRBV7-9 and TRBJ2-1; possible D gene TRBD1, 5 bases. This TCR was recovered from a human donor in good health (CMV status not recorded). Some clones in this sample may be carry-over from other donors' samples. Sequencing was performed on CD8+ T cells from cultured PBMCs, taken from culture after CMV antigen stimulation. CDR3 DNA: TGTGCCAGCAGCGCACGACAGTTTCTCTACAATGAGCAGTTCTTC. This sequence encodes CASSARQFLYNEQFF.